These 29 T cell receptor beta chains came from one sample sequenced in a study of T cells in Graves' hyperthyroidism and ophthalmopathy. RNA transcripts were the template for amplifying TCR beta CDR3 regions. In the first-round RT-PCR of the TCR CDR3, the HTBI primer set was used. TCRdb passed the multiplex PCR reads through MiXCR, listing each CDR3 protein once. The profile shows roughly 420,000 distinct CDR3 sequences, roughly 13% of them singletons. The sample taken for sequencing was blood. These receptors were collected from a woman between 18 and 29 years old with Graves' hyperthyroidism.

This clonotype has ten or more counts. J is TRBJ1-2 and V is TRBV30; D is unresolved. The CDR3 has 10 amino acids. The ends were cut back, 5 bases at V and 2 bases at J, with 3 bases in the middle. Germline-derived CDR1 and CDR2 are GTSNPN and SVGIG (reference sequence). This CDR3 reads CAWGNYGYTF. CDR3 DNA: TGTGCCTGGGGCAACTATGGCTACACCTTC.

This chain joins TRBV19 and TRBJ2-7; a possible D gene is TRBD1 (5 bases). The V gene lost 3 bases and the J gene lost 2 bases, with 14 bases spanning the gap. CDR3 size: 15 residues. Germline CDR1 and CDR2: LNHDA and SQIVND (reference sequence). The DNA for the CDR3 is TGTGCCAGTAGTATCACCGGCAGGGTAACCTACGAGCAGTACTTC. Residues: CASSITGRVTYEQYF.

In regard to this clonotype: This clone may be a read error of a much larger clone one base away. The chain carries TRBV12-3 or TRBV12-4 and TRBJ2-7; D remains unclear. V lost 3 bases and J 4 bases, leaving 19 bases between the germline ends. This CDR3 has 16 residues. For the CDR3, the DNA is TGTGCCAGCAGTTTTGAGTCGCTGGAGAGGCGGTACGAGCAGTACTTC. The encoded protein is CASSFESLERRYEQYF.

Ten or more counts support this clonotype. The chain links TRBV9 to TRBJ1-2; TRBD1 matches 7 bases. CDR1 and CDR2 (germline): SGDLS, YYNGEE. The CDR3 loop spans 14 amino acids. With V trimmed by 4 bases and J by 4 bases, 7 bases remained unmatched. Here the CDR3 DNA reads TGTGCCAGCAGCAGTGGACAGGCTATCTATGGCTACACCTTC. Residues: CASSSGQAIYGYTF.

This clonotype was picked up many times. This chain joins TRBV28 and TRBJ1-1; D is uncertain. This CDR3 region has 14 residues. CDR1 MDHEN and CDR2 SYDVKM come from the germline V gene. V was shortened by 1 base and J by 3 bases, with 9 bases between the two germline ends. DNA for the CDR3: TGTGCCAGCAGTTTATACGGGGTGGACACTGAAGCTTTCTTT. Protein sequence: CASSLYGVDTEAFF.

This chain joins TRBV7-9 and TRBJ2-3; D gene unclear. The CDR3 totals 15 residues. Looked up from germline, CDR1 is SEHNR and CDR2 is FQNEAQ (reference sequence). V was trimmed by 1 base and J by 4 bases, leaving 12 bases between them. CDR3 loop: CASSLGPSPPDTQYF. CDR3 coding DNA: TGTGCCAGCAGCTTAGGACCCAGCCCCCCAGATACGCAGTATTTT. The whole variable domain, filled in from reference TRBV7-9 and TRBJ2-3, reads DTGVSQNPRHKITKRGQNVTFRCDPISEHNRLYWYRQTLGQGPEFLTYFQNEAQLEKSRLLSDRFSAERPKGSFSTLEIQRTEQGDSAMYLCASSLGPSPPDTQYFGPGTRLTVL.

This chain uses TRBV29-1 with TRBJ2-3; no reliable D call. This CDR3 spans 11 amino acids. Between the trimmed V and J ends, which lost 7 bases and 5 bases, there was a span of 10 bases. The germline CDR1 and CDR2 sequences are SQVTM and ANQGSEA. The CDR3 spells CSGGVGDTQYF. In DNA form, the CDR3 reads TGCAGCGGTGGGGTCGGAGATACGCAGTATTTT.

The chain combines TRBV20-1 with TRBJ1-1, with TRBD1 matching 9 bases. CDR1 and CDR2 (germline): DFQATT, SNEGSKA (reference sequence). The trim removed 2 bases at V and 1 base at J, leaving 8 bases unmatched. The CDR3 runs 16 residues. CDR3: CSARNRDRVRNTEAFF. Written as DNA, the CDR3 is TGCAGTGCTAGAAACCGGGACAGGGTAAGGAACACTGAAGCTTTCTTT.

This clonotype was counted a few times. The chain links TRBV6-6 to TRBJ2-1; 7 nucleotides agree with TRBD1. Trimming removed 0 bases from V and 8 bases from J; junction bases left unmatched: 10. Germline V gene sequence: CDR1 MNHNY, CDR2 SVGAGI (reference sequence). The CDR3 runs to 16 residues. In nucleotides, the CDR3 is TGTGCCAGCAGTTACTCCCCCCAGACAGGGCGCCATGAGCAGTTCTTC. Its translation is CASSYSPQTGRHEQFF.

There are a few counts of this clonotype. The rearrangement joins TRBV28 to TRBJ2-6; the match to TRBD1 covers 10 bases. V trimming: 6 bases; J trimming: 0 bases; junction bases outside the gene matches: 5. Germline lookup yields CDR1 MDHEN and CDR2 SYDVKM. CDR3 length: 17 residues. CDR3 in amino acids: CASRPGQGFSGANVLTF. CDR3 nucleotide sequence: TGTGCCAGCAGACCGGGACAGGGGTTCTCTGGGGCCAACGTCCTGACTTTC.

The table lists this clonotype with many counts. The CDR3 spells CASSQWGGPSGEQYF. CDR3 DNA sequence: TGTGCCAGCAGCCAATGGGGGGGGCCGAGCGGCGAGCAGTACTTC. The chain uses TRBV11-1 and TRBJ2-7; D might be TRBD2 (7 bases). Trimming cost V 5 bases and J 6 bases, with 20 bases left between them. The germline gives CDR1 SGHAT, CDR2 FQDESV (reference sequence). CDR3 length: 15 residues.

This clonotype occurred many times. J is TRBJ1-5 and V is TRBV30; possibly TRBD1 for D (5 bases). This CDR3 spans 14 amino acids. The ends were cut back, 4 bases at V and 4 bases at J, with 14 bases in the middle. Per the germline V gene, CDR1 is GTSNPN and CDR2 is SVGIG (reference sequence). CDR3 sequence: CAWNKGPGNQPQHF. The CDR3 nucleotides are TGTGCCTGGAATAAGGGCCCAGGGAATCAGCCCCAGCATTTT.

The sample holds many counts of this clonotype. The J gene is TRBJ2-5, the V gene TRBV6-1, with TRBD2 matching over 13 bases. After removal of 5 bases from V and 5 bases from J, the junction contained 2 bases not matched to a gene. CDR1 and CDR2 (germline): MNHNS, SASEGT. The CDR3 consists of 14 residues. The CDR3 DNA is TGTGCCAGCAGTCGACTAGCGGGAGGCGAGACCCAGTACTTC. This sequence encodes CASSRLAGGETQYF.

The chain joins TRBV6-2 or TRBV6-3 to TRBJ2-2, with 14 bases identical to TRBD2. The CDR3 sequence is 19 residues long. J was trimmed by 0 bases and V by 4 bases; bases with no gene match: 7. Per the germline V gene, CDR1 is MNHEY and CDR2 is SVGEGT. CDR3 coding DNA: TGTGCCAGCAGTTGGGGACTAGCGGGAGTACTTACGAACACCGGGGAGCTGTTTTTT. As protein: CASSWGLAGVLTNTGELFF.

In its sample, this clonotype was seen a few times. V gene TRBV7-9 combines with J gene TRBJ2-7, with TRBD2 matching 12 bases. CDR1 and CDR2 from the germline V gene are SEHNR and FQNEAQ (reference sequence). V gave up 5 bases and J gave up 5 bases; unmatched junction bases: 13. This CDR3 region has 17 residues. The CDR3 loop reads CASSINFLAGGRDEQYF. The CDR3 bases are TGTGCCAGCAGCATTAACTTCCTAGCGGGAGGGAGGGACGAGCAGTACTTC.

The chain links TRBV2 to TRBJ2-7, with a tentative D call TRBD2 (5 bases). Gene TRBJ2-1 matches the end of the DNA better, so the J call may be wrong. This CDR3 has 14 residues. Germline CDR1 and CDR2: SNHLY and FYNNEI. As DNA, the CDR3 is TGTGCCAGCAGGGAATTAGCGACGTCCCACGAGCAGTTCTTC. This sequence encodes CASRELATSHEQFF.

As DNA, the CDR3 is TGCGCCAGAAGCCCCGGACAGCTCAATCAGCCCCAGCATTTT. Protein: CARSPGQLNQPQHF. The V and J genes are TRBV5-1 and TRBJ1-5; D possibly corresponds to TRBD1 (6 bases). This CDR3 is 14 amino acids long. The V and J ends lost 8 bases and 3 bases respectively, with 15 bases between them. CDR1 SGHRS and CDR2 YFSETQ come from the germline V gene.

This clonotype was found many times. The CDR3 sequence: CASSLVGKVNQPQHF. The CDR3 DNA follows: TGTGCCAGCAGCTTAGTCGGGAAAGTGAATCAGCCCCAGCATTTT. The chain uses TRBV7-8 and TRBJ1-5; D is unclear. V was clipped by 1 base and J by 4 bases, with 11 bases between them. This CDR3 comprises 15 residues. Per germline, CDR1 SGHVS and CDR2 FQNEAQ.

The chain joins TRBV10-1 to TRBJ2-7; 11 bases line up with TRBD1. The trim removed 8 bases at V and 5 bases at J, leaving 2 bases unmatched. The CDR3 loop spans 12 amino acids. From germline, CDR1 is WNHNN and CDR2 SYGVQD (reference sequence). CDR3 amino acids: CASRGQGDEQYF. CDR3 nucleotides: TGCGCCAGCCGGGGACAGGGGGACGAGCAGTACTTC.

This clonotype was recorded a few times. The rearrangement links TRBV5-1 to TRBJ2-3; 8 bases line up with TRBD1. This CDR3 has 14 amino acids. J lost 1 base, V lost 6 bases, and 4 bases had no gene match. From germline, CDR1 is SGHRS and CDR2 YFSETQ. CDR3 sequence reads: CASTATGGTDTQYF. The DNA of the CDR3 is TGCGCCAGCACCGCGACAGGGGGCACAGATACGCAGTATTTT.

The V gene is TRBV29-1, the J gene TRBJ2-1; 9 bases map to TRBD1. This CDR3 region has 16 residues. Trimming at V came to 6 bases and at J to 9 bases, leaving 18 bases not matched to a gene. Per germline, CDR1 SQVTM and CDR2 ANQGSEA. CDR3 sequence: CSVGRRDRVKVIEQFF. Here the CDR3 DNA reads TGCAGCGTCGGTCGCCGGGACAGGGTTAAAGTAATTGAGCAGTTCTTC.

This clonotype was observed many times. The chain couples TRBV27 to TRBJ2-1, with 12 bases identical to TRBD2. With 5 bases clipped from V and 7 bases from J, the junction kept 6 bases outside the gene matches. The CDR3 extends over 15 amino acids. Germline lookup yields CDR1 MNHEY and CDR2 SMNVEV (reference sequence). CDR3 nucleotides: TGTGCCAGCAGTCCAGGGACTAGCGGGCAAAATGAGCAGTTCTTC. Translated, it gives CASSPGTSGQNEQFF.

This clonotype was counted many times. CDR3: CASSLYSEKLFF. DNA for the CDR3: TGTGCCAGCAGTTTGTACAGCGAAAAACTGTTTTTT. The rearrangement uses TRBV28 and TRBJ1-4; D is unresolved. V was trimmed by 3 bases and J by 8 bases, leaving 7 bases between them. Germline V gives CDR1 MDHEN, CDR2 SYDVKM. This CDR3 comprises 12 residues.

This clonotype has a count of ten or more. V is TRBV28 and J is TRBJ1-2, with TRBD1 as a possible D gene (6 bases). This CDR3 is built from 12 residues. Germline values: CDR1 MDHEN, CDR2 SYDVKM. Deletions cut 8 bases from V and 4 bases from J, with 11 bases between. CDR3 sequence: CASGEQGYGYTF. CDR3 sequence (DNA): TGTGCCAGCGGGGAACAGGGCTATGGCTACACCTTC.

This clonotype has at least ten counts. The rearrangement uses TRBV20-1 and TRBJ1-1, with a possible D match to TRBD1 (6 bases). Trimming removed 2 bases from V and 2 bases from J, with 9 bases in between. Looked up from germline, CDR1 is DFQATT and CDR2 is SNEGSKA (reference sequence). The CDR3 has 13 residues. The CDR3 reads CSARRGANTEAFF. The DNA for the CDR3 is TGCAGTGCTAGAAGGGGGGCAAACACTGAAGCTTTCTTT.

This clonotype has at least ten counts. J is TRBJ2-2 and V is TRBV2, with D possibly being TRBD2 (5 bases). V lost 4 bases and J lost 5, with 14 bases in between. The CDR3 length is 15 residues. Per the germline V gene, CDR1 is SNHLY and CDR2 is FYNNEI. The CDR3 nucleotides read TGTGCCAGCAGTGCTAGGACGGAGGAGACCGGGGAGCTGTTTTTT. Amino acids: CASSARTEETGELFF.

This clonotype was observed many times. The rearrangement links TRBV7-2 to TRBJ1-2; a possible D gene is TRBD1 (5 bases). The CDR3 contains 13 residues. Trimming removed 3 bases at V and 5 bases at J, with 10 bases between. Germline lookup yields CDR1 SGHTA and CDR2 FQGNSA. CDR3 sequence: CASSFSRAYGYTF. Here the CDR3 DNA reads TGTGCCAGCAGCTTCTCCAGGGCATATGGCTACACCTTC.

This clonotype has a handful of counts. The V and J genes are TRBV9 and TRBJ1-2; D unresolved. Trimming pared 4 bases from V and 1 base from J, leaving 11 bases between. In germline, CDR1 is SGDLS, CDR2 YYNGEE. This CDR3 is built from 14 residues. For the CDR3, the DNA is TGTGCCAGCAGCTCTTGGACGGATAACTATGGCTACACCTTC. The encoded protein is CASSSWTDNYGYTF.

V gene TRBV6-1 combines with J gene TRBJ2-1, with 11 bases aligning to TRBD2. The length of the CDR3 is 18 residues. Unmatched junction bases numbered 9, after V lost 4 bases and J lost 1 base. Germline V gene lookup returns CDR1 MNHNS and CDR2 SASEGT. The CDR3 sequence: CASSGGTSGLLSYNEQFF. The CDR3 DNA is TGTGCCAGCAGTGGTGGGACTAGCGGACTACTTTCCTACAATGAGCAGTTCTTC.